This entry describes one T cell receptor beta chain. Its antigen is not known. The germline gives CDR1 MDHEN, CDR2 SYDVKM. The trim removed 2 bases at V and 6 bases at J, leaving 5 bases unmatched. The CDR3 length is 14 residues. Researchers ran the assay at a deep level. Measured with immunoSEQ multiplex PCR; TCRdb has only the in-frame clones, and not every one. This table holds 950,000 to 1,200,000 clones, 70% to 85% found once. The sample belongs to a study of shared clonotypes between healthy human individuals. Across the whole study: Donor composition was a couple of women and three men, aged 18 to 49. Study findings and constraints: It was observed that 5% to 6.5% of naive CD4 clonotypes were shared across a few donors. Among donors, clonotype sharing was expected to be affected by sequencing depth.

This TCR derives from a man aged 18 to 35 in good health. Some clones in this sample may be carry-over from other donors' samples. Sequenced sample: memory CD4+ T cells from PBMCs. The sample's subset: CD45RA-negative fraction. The rearrangement uses TRBV28 and TRBJ1-1, with 8 bases matching TRBD1. The CDR3, as DNA: TGTGCCAGCAGTTTACCCAACAGGGGGGCTGAAGCTTTCTTT. It translates to CASSLPNRGAEAFF.